This TCR beta chain was identified in a study of Ad26.COV2.S vaccination and SARS-CoV-2 variants. Findings and caveats of the study: Assessments of TCR breadth and depth may have underestimated the total T cell responses. In vaccinated individuals, spike-specific CD8+ and CD4+ T cell responses reportedly displayed substantial breadth.

Treatment described: some 19 received Ad26.COV2.S at low or high dose, single or two shots; about 5 received placebo; per-sample allocation not given. The samples date from day 63 after the first vaccine or placebo injection. The study used a vaccine consisting of an Ad26 vector that expressed Wuhan-strain SARS-CoV-2 spike. With respect to this clone: Antigen: not known. A junction boundary mismatches the germline segment, possibly from a read error.

Measured with immunoSEQ multiplex PCR; TCRdb has only the in-frame clones, and not every one. Of a few hundred thousand clones listed, around nine tenths are singletons. Germline lookup yields CDR1 LGHDT and CDR2 YNNKEL (reference sequence). This CDR3 comprises 12 residues. This receptor was obtained from a person aged 18 to 65 who received the Ad26.COV2.S COVID-19 vaccine or a placebo. This material consisted of peripheral blood, taken in a trial of Ad26.COV2.S vaccine versus placebo. The chain carries TRBV3-1 (or the pseudogene TRBV3-2) and TRBJ2-7; D is perhaps TRBD2 (5 bases). CDR3 in amino acids: CASSQSPDWLTF. The CDR3 coding sequence is TGTGCCAGCAGCCAGAGCCCGGACTGGCTGACCTTC.